What follows are 13 T cell receptor beta chains derived from one specimen sequenced in a study of cytomegalovirus exposure and HLA in healthy donors. Amplification used 60 Vbeta primers and 13 Jbeta primers. Repertoires were generated with immunoSEQ multiplex PCR, while TCRdb's copy carries only in-frame clones and drops some. This sample yields 55,000 to 80,000 clones, of which about 77% are seen a single time; approximately 9.9% belongs to the top ten. The sample was PBMCs. Every receptor here comes from a man aged 40-49 years in good health and CMV-seronegative.

The chain has TRBV6-5 and TRBJ2-7, with 9 bases fitting TRBD2. This CDR3 has 14 residues. The germline V gene has CDR1 MNHEY and CDR2 SVGAGI. V was clipped by 5 bases and J by 3 bases; unmatched bases: 5. This chain's CDR3 is CASSPGTSRYEQYF. CDR3 sequence (DNA): TGTGCCAGCAGTCCCGGGACTAGCCGCTACGAGCAGTACTTC.

The chain combines TRBV7-2 with TRBJ2-5; 8 bases fit TRBD2. The V gene's germline CDR1 is SGHTA and CDR2 FQGNSA. The CDR3 totals 15 residues. The J segment lost 3 bases and the V segment lost 2 bases, leaving 5 bases of the junction unmatched. Here the CDR3 reads CASSLRGTSKETQYF. The CDR3 coding sequence is TGTGCCAGCAGCTTACGGGGGACTAGTAAAGAGACCCAGTACTTC.

The CDR3 reads CASQDRGRQETQYF. In DNA form, the CDR3 reads TGTGCCAGTCAAGACAGGGGGCGACAAGAGACCCAGTACTTC. The V call is TRBV19, the J call TRBJ2-5; 10 nucleotides align to TRBD1. Germline V lookup: CDR1 LNHDA, CDR2 SQIVND (reference sequence). The V and J ends lost 8 bases and 2 bases, in that order; junction bases with no gene match: 5. The CDR3 totals 14 residues.

The genes are TRBV28 and TRBJ1-4, with 7 bases matching TRBD1. This CDR3 is built from 15 residues. The J segment lost 2 bases and the V segment lost 6 bases, leaving 6 bases of the junction unmatched. The germline gives CDR1 MDHEN, CDR2 SYDVKM. In DNA form, the CDR3 reads TGTGCCAGCAGCCAAGGGACAGACACTAATGAAAAACTGTTTTTT. Its protein product is CASSQGTDTNEKLFF. Using reference TRBV28 and TRBJ1-4 for the parts outside the CDR3, the full variable domain is DVKVTQSSRYLVKRTGEKVFLECVQDMDHENMFWYRQDPGLGLRLIYFSYDVKMKEKGDIPEGYSVSREKKERFSLILESASTNQTSMYLCASSQGTDTNEKLFFGSGTQLSVL.

This clone came up a few times. CDR3 loop: CASSSGGRSGNTIYF. Written as DNA, the CDR3 is TGCGCCAGCAGCTCGGGGGGAAGGTCTGGAAACACCATATATTTT. V is TRBV5-1 and J is TRBJ1-3; possibly TRBD1 for D (5 bases). The V and J ends lost 3 bases and 1 base respectively, with 11 bases between them. The CDR3 is 15 residues long. Germline values: CDR1 SGHRS, CDR2 YFSETQ.

The chain combines TRBV27 with TRBJ1-4; 7 bases line up with TRBD1. CDR1 is MNHEY, CDR2 SMNVEV, per germline (reference sequence). The CDR3 sequence is 17 residues long. V lost 5 bases to trimming and J lost 4 bases; unmatched junction nucleotides: 13. The DNA for the CDR3 is TGTGCCAGCAGTACCCTCGCCGGGGGACAGATTAATGAAAAACTGTTTTTT. Translating gives CASSTLAGGQINEKLFF.

This clone has more than one count but fewer than ten. The rearrangement uses TRBV5-6 and TRBJ1-3; D gene unclear. The germline V gene encodes CDR1 SGHDT and CDR2 YYEEEE. V dropped 2 bases and J dropped 0 bases, with 9 bases sitting between them. The CDR3 is made up of 15 amino acids. CDR3 amino acids: CASSFGPSSGNTIYF. CDR3 DNA: TGTGCCAGCAGCTTTGGTCCGAGCTCTGGAAACACCATATATTTT.

The chain combines TRBV7-9 with TRBJ2-1; D gene uncertain. From germline, CDR1 is SEHNR and CDR2 FQNEAQ (reference sequence). CDR3 length: 15 residues. The V end was cut by 7 bases, the J end by 4 bases, with 17 bases between. The CDR3: CASTFGIFGYNEQFF. The CDR3 region has the DNA TGTGCCAGCACCTTTGGTATCTTCGGTTACAATGAGCAGTTCTTC.

The chain has TRBV28 and TRBJ1-2; D remains ambiguous. The CDR3 is 15 residues long. Trimming removed 7 bases at V and 5 bases at J, with 20 bases between. Germline lookup yields CDR1 MDHEN and CDR2 SYDVKM. In DNA, the CDR3 is TGTGCCAGCACCGGGTGGCAGTCCACATCGTATGGCTACACCTTC. This gives the protein CASTGWQSTSYGYTF.

This clone was picked up one time. The genes are TRBV2 and TRBJ1-5; no clear D gene. CDR3 size: 17 residues. The V end lost 1 base, the J end lost 2 bases, and 15 bases lay between the germline ends. The germline gives CDR1 SNHLY, CDR2 FYNNEI. CDR3 amino acids: CASSEGGGQLGNQPQHF. CDR3 bases: TGTGCCAGCAGTGAAGGGGGAGGTCAGTTAGGCAATCAGCCCCAGCATTTT.

This clone was counted once. The chain recombines TRBV28 with TRBJ1-3, with D tentatively TRBD1 (5 bases). There are 17 residues in the CDR3. Trimming shortened V by 6 bases and J by 2 bases, and 20 bases separated the two germline ends. Looked up from germline, CDR1 is MDHEN and CDR2 is SYDVKM. The CDR3 nucleotides are TGTGCCAGCAGCGCAACGACAGTCGGGAGGGCTGGAAACACCATATATTTT. It is translated as CASSATTVGRAGNTIYF. Based on the CDR3 plus reference TRBV28 and TRBJ1-3, the full variable domain is DVKVTQSSRYLVKRTGEKVFLECVQDMDHENMFWYRQDPGLGLRLIYFSYDVKMKEKGDIPEGYSVSREKKERFSLILESASTNQTSMYLCASSATTVGRAGNTIYFGEGSWLTVV.

CDR3 sequence (DNA): TGCGCCAGCAGCGACACAGGGTCTACCACTGAAGCTTTCTTT. This codes for CASSDTGSTTEAFF. The gene calls are TRBV5-1 and TRBJ1-1; D is possibly TRBD1 (6 bases). CDR3 length equals 14 residues. Per germline, CDR1 SGHRS and CDR2 YFSETQ. Between the trimmed V and J ends, which lost 4 bases and 4 bases, there was a span of 14 bases.

This chain uses TRBV5-5 with TRBJ2-7; maybe TRBD1 (6 bases). Looked up from germline, CDR1 is SGHKS and CDR2 is YYEKEE (reference sequence). CDR3 length: 15 residues. Trimming removed 0 bases from V and 3 bases from J, with 13 bases in between. The CDR3 DNA is TGTGCCAGCAGCTTGGAACCCAGGGGTTTCTACGAGCAGTACTTC. The encoded protein is CASSLEPRGFYEQYF.